The clone carrying this T cell receptor (beta chain) was detected a few times. Its antigen is not known. The V end lost 0 bases, the J end lost 5 bases, and 23 bases lay between the germline ends. This CDR3 has 18 residues. Germline V gene lookup returns CDR1 SGHRS and CDR2 YFSETQ. Amplified TCR beta CDR3 regions came from RNA transcripts. HTBI primers were the set used in a first-round RT-PCR of the TCR CDR3. TCRdb independently ran MiXCR on the multiplex PCR reads; one entry per CDR3 protein. The table shows about 200,000 distinct CDR3 sequences, with 17% occurring only once. This sample was taken from a study of T cells in Graves' hyperthyroidism and ophthalmopathy. Study-level results: The model made its ophthalmopathy prediction, and onset followed a median about 6 months later. Most expanded thyroid clonotypes above 0.001 recurred in blood.

Input material: blood. The V and J genes are TRBV5-1 and TRBJ2-5; D tentatively reads TRBD1 or TRBD2 (6 bases each). The clonotype comes from a woman aged 45-60 years with Graves' hyperthyroidism. In DNA form, the CDR3 reads TGCGCCAGCAGCTTGGACATCTCGAGGGGGGTAACAATGGAGACCCAGTACTTC. Protein product: CASSLDISRGVTMETQYF.